The 11 T cell receptor beta chains in this list originate from one sample, sequenced in a study of metastatic and nonmetastatic thyroid tumors. There were no patients who had received any treatment before thyroid surgery. TCRdb re-called the PCR reads through MiXCR. The data show about 14,000 clones, about 31% seen once. Specimen: tumor tissue. These receptors came from a female donor with papillary thyroid cancer or a benign thyroid nodule (not recorded which). Some clones in this sample may be carry-over from other donors' samples.

Only one count was recorded for this clone. The chain couples TRBV20-1 to TRBJ1-3; maybe TRBD1 (5 bases). Germline values: CDR1 DFQATT, CDR2 SNEGSKA (reference sequence). Trimming shortened V by 4 bases and J by 4 bases, and 17 bases separated the two germline ends. The CDR3 extends over 15 amino acids. This chain's CDR3 is CSAKGPGTGGNTIYF. CDR3 in DNA: TGCAGTGCTAAAGGGCCCGGGACGGGGGGAAACACCATATATTTT.

This clone was detected only a few times. The chain joins TRBV27 to TRBJ2-6, with unresolved D. Trimming left V 5 bases short and J 1 base short, with 9 bases between. CDR1 and CDR2 (germline): MNHEY, SMNVEV (reference sequence). The CDR3 spans 15 residues. CDR3 sequence reads: CASSPQLSGANVLTF. The CDR3 nucleotides are TGTGCCAGCAGTCCACAGCTATCTGGGGCCAACGTCCTGACTTTC.

There are a few counts of this clone. The V gene is TRBV28, the J gene TRBJ1-2; possible D gene TRBD1, 5 bases. This CDR3 has 14 residues. Germline loops: CDR1 MDHEN, CDR2 SYDVKM. V lost 3 bases and J lost 6, with 14 bases in between. The CDR3 spells CASSFSPQGDGYTF. DNA of the CDR3: TGTGCCAGCAGTTTCTCGCCCCAGGGTGATGGCTACACCTTC.

This chain joins TRBV6-2 or TRBV6-3 and TRBJ2-7; D not resolved. Looked up from germline, CDR1 is MNHEY and CDR2 is SVGEGT. The CDR3 is 14 amino acids. The V end lost 0 bases, the J end lost 9 bases, and 15 bases lay between the germline ends. The CDR3 sequence: CASSYSMEFAGQYF. CDR3 DNA sequence: TGTGCCAGCAGTTACTCGATGGAATTTGCAGGGCAGTACTTC.

The chain recombines TRBV10-3 with TRBJ2-1, with TRBD2 matching over 9 bases. CDR3 length: 14 amino acids. CDR1 ENHRY and CDR2 SYGVKD come from the germline V gene. With 8 bases clipped from V and 5 bases from J, the junction kept 7 bases outside the gene matches. The CDR3 spells CAIGTSFYDNEQFF. In DNA, the CDR3 is TGTGCCATCGGGACTAGCTTTTATGACAATGAGCAGTTCTTC.

This clone came up a few times. The chain joins TRBV6-2 or TRBV6-3 to TRBJ1-2, with no clear D. Trimming stripped 0 bases from V and 0 bases from J, with 14 bases between. The CDR3 is 17 residues long. Germline assignment: CDR1 MNHEY and CDR2 SVGEGT. The CDR3 DNA follows: TGTGCCAGCAGTTACTCGAAAAGTTGTCCGACTAACTATGGCTACACCTTC. Protein sequence: CASSYSKSCPTNYGYTF.

This clone occurred many times. The genes are TRBV7-9 and TRBJ2-1; 15 nucleotides line up with TRBD2. CDR1 SEHNR and CDR2 FQNEAQ come from the germline V gene (reference sequence). The CDR3 is 17 residues long. V shed 3 bases, J shed 8 bases, and the junction held 8 bases outside the gene matches. The CDR3 spells CASSFGTSGRNRDEQFF. CDR3 in DNA: TGTGCCAGCAGCTTTGGGACTAGCGGGAGGAATAGGGATGAGCAGTTCTTC.

J is TRBJ1-2 and V is TRBV20-1; TRBD1 might be the D (5 bases). The CDR3 has 16 residues. Germline V gene sequence: CDR1 DFQATT, CDR2 SNEGSKA (reference sequence). V was cut by 0 bases and J by 4 bases, with 18 bases left in between. The CDR3 sequence: CSARDPWAGDTYGYTF. The CDR3 bases are TGCAGTGCTAGAGATCCCTGGGCGGGGGATACCTATGGCTACACCTTC.

The CDR3 is CASSRMTVGRPDTQYF. CDR3 coding DNA: TGTGCCAGCAGCCGGATGACCGTCGGCCGACCGGATACGCAGTATTTT. The gene calls are TRBV11-2 and TRBJ2-3; D not certain. CDR3 length: 16 amino acids. Germline loops: CDR1 SGHAT, CDR2 FQNNGV. V dropped 5 bases and J dropped 6 bases, with 21 bases sitting between them. The full variable domain, in which reference TRBV11-2 and TRBJ2-3 provide the parts outside the CDR3, is EAGVAQSPRYKIIEKRQSVAFWCNPISGHATLYWYQQILGQGPKLLIQFQNNGVVDDSQLPKDRFSAERLKGVDSTLKIQPAKLEDSAVYLCASSRMTVGRPDTQYFGPGTRLTVL.

As to this clone: The junction does not match germline at one end; this may be a read error. The J gene is TRBJ2-7, the V gene TRBV24-1, with D hard to call. The germline V gene has CDR1 KGHDR and CDR2 SFDVKD. The CDR3 spans 12 residues. The CDR3 nucleotides are TGTGCCACCAGTGATTTGCGGGTCGAGCAGCACTTC. Amino acids: CATSDLRVEQHF.

This CDR3 is CATSDLPGGRAFF. CDR3 DNA: TGTGCCACCAGTGATTTGCCAGGGGGTAGGGCTTTCTTT. V is TRBV24-1 and J is TRBJ1-1; 7 nucleotides line up with TRBD1. The CDR3 length is 13 residues. The J segment lost 11 bases and the V segment lost 0 bases, leaving 5 bases of the junction unmatched. The V gene's germline CDR1 is KGHDR and CDR2 SFDVKD.